This T cell receptor (beta chain) stems from a study of blood T cell repertoires in COVID-19. Across the whole study: COVID-19 samples collected from the United States, Italy and Spain covered acute and convalescent phases. From T cells, B-cell-depleted T cells, or PBMCs came the material, which was cDNA or gDNA.

The length of the CDR3 is 18 residues. Germline CDR1 and CDR2: SGHVS and FQNEAQ. The V end was cut by 1 base, the J end by 2 bases, with 19 bases between. This clone was seen only a few times. Original processing notes: Reference gene primer amplification gave estimated nucleated cell counts. Only in-frame clones appear in the TCRdb table, and some are missing; sequencing was by immunoSEQ multiplex PCR. The V and J calls and the clone size are those of that table, but D and trimming were determined from the DNA. Of about 150,000 clones listed, about 80% were seen once; the top ten hold 3% to 3.5%. J is TRBJ2-3 and V is TRBV7-8; possibly TRBD2 for D (6 bases). The TCR originated in a woman over 75 with acute or convalescent COVID-19. Sequenced: peripheral blood. CDR3 bases: TGTGCCAGCAGCTTAGGGGCACTAGCCCGCGTTAACACAGATACGCAGTATTTT. Translating it yields CASSLGALARVNTDTQYF.